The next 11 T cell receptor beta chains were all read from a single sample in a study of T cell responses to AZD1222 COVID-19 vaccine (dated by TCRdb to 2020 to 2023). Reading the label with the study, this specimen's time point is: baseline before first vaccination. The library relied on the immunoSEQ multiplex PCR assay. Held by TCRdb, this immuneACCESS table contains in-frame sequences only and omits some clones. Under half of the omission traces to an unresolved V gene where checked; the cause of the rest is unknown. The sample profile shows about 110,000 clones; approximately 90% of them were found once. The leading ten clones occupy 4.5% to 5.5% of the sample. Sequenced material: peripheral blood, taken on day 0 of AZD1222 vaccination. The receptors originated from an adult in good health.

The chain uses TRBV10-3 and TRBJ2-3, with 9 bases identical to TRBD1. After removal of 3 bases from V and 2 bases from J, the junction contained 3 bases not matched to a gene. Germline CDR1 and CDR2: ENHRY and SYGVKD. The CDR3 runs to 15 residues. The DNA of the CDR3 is TGTGCCATCAGTGAAGGGACAGGGAACACAGATACGCAGTATTTT. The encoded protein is CAISEGTGNTDTQYF.

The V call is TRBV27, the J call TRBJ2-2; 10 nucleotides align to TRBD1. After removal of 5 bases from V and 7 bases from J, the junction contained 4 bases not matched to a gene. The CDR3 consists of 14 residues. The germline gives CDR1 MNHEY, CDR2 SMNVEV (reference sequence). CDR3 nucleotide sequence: TGTGCCAGCAGTCCGGACAGGGGGAGCGGGGAGCTGTTTTTT. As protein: CASSPDRGSGELFF.

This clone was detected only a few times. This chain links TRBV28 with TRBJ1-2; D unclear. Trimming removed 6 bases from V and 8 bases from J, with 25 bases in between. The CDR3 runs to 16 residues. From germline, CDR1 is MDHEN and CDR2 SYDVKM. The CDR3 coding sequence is TGTGCCAGCAGCACCGTCCCTAAAACACCACTGAGGGGCTACACCTTC. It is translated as CASSTVPKTPLRGYTF.

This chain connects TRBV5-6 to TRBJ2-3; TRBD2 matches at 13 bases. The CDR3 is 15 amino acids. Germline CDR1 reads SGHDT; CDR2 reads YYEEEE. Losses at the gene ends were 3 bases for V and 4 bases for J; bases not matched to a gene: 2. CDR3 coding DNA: TGTGCCAGCAGCTGGACTAGCGGGAGCCCAGATACGCAGTATTTT. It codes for CASSWTSGSPDTQYF.

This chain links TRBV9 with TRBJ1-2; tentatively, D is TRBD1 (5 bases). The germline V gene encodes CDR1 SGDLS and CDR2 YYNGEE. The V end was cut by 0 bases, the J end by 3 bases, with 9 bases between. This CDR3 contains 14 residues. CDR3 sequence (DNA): TGTGCCAGCAGCGTAGAGGAGACAGACTATGGCTACACCTTC. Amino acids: CASSVEETDYGYTF.

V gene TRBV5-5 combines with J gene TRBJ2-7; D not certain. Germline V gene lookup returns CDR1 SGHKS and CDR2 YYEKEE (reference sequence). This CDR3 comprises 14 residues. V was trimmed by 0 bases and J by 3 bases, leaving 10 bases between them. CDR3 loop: CASSLGRAYYEQYF. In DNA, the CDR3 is TGTGCCAGCAGCTTGGGCAGAGCTTACTACGAGCAGTACTTC.

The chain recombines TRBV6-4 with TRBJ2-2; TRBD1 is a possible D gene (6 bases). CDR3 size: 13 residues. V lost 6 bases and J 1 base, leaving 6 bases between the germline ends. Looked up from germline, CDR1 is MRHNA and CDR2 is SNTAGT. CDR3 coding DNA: TGTGCCAGCAGACAGGGGAACACCGGGGAGCTGTTTTTT. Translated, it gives CASRQGNTGELFF.

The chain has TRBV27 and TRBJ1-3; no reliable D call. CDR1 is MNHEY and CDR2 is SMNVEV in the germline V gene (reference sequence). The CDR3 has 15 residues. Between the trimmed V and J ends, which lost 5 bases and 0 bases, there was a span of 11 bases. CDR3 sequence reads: CASSPTRDSGNTIYF. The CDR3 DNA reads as TGTGCCAGCAGTCCTACGCGGGACTCTGGAAACACCATATATTTT.

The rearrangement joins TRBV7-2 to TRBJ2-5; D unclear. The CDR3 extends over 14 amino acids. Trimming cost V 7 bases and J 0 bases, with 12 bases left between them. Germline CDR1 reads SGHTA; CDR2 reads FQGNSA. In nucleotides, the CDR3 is TGTGCCAGCACACCATCCAGGCACCAAGAGACCCAGTACTTC. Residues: CASTPSRHQETQYF.

The CDR3 loop is CASSRLAGISSTNTGELFF. Here the CDR3 DNA reads TGTGCCAGTAGTAGGCTAGCGGGGATTTCTTCTACGAACACCGGGGAGCTGTTTTTT. The chain is built from TRBV19 and TRBJ2-2; 9 nucleotides align to TRBD2. J was trimmed by 0 bases and V by 4 bases; bases with no gene match: 12. The CDR3 covers 19 residues. CDR1 and CDR2 from the germline V gene are LNHDA and SQIVND (reference sequence). The whole variable domain, remainder taken from reference TRBV19 and TRBJ2-2, is DGGITQSPKYLFRKEGQNVTLSCEQNLNHDAMYWYRQDPGQGLRLIYYSQIVNDFQKGDIAEGYSVSREKKESFPLTVTSAQKNPTAFYLCASSRLAGISSTNTGELFFGEGSRLTVL.

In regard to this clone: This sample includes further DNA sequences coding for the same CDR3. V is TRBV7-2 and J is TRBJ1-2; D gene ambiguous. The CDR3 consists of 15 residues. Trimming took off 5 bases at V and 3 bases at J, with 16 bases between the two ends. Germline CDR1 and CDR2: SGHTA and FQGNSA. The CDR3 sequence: CASSLGSGDDYGYTF. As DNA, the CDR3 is TGTGCCAGCAGCCTAGGTTCTGGGGATGACTATGGCTACACCTTC.